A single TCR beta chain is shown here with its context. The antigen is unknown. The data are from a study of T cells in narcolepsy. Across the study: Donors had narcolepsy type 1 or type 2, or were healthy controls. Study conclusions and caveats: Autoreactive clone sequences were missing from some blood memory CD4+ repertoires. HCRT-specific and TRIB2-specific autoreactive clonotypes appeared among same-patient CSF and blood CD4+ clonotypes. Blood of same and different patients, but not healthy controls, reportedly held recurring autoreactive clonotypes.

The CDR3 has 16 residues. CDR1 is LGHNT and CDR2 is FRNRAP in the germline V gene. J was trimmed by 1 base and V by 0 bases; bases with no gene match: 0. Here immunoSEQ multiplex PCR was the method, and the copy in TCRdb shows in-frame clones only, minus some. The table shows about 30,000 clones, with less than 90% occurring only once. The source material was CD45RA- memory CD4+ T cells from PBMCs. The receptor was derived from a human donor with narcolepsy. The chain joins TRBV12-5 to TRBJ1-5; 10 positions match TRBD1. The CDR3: CASGLVGQGSNQPQHF. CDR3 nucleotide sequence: TGTGCTAGTGGTTTGGTGGGACAGGGGAGCAATCAGCCCCAGCATTTT.